This TCR beta chain emerged from a study of blood T cell repertoires in COVID-19. Whole-study context: Material from acute and convalescent COVID-19 was sourced from the United States, Italy and Spain. Sample material is recorded as cDNA or gDNA derived from T cells, B-cell-depleted T cells, or PBMCs.

This CDR3 comprises 15 residues. From germline, CDR1 is MNHNY and CDR2 SVGAGI (reference sequence). Trimming removed 3 bases from V and 0 bases from J, with 11 bases in between. In the source study's methods: Amplified reference gene primers provided the basis for estimating nucleated cell counts. Some clones are missing from TCRdb's copy, which holds only in-frame ones; the method was immunoSEQ multiplex PCR. V and J calls plus clone size are reproduced from that table; the DNA served to infer D and trimming. The sample has about 66,000 clones, approximately 86% seen once. The rearrangement uses TRBV6-6 and TRBJ1-1, with D perhaps matching TRBD1 (5 bases). The receptor was isolated from a man between 45 and 60 years old with active COVID-19. The sequenced material came from peripheral blood. The CDR3 loop reads CASSYHKGMNTEAFF. As DNA, the CDR3 is TGTGCCAGCAGTTATCATAAGGGGATGAACACTGAAGCTTTCTTT.